The T cell receptor (beta chain) described here comes from a study of T-cell reconstitution after alpha-beta-depleted transplantation in children. Unique molecular identifiers were used in preparing the TCRbeta library. TCRdb recomputed calls from the PCR reads with MiXCR, one row per CDR3 protein. Of about 190,000 distinct CDR3 sequences in the sample, approximately 7% were seen once. The receptor comes from a human donor who donated a stem cell graft to a child with Wiskott-Aldrich syndrome. Sequencing was performed on PBMCs from the stem cell graft donor, taken from the stem cell graft.

In DNA, the CDR3 is TGTGCCAGCAGTTTACTAAGGAGAGAAAAACTGTTTTTT. Its protein product is CASSLLRREKLFF. The chain couples TRBV27 to TRBJ1-4; D gene ambiguous. The germline V and J ends were trimmed by 2 bases and 8 bases, with 9 bases remaining between them. This CDR3 contains 13 residues. Germline V gene lookup returns CDR1 MNHEY and CDR2 SMNVEV (reference sequence).